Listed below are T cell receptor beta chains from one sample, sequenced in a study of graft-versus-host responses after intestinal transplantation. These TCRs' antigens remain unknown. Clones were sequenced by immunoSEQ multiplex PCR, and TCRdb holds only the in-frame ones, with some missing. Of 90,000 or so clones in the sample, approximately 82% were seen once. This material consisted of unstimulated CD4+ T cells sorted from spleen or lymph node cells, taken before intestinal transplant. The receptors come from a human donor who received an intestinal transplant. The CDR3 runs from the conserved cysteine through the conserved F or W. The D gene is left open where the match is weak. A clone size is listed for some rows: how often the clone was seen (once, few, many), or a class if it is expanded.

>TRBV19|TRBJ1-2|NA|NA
TGTGCCAGTAGTATAAAGGTACAGGATTTCTATGGCTACACCTTC
CASSIKVQDFYGYTF
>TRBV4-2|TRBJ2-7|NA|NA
TGTGCCAGCAGCCAATCAGGTGGCCGCTCCTACGAGCAGTACTTC
CASSQSGGRSYEQYF
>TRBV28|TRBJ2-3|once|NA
TGTGCCAGCAGTGTAGACAGCAGTGGCACAGATACGCAGTATTTT
CASSVDSSGTDTQYF
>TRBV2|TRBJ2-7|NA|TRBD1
TGTGCCAGCAGTGCCGAACAGGGGAACTACGAGCAGTACTTC
CASSAEQGNYEQYF
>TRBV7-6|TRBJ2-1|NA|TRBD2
TGTGCCAGCAGCTCTTCAAATAGCGGGGGACCCTACAATGAGCAGTTCTTC
CASSSSNSGGPYNEQFF
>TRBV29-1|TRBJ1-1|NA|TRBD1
TGCAGCGCGAACCAGGGGGCAGGTACTGAAGCTTTCTTT
CSANQGAGTEAFF
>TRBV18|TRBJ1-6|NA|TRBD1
TGTGCCAGCTCACCAGGGACAGGGCCGAATTCACCCCTCCACTTT
CASSPGTGPNSPLHF
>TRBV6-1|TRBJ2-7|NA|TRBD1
TGTGCCAGCAGTGATCAGACAGGGAGCACCTACGAGCAGTACTTC
CASSDQTGSTYEQYF
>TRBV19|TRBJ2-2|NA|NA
TGTGCCAGTAGTGAGGCTAGCGCGAACACCGGGGAGCTGTTTTTT
CASSEASANTGELFF
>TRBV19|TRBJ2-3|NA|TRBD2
TGTGCCAGTACCACGGGGGGGCCGGGAGATACGCAGTATTTT
CASTTGGPGDTQYF